A single sample gave rise to the 8 T cell receptor beta chains below, sequenced in a study of T cells in Graves' hyperthyroidism and ophthalmopathy. There were TCR beta CDR3 regions amplified from RNA transcripts. HTBI primers were employed in a first-round RT-PCR of the TCR CDR3. TCRdb used MiXCR to reprocess the multiplex PCR reads, holding one entry per CDR3 protein. The sample has hundreds of thousands of distinct CDR3 sequences; about 12% are singletons. The sample taken for sequencing was blood. The receptors stem from a woman aged 18-29 years with Graves' hyperthyroidism.

This clonotype was detected ten times or more. This sequence joins TRBV11-2 and TRBJ1-2; 7 positions agree with TRBD1. Germline values: CDR1 SGHAT, CDR2 FQNNGV. Losses at the gene ends were 1 base for V and 3 bases for J; bases not matched to a gene: 14. This CDR3 region has 18 residues. For the CDR3, the DNA is TGTGCCAGCAGCTTAGTGCGAGGGGGCGCCCGCCAAGACTATGGCTACACCTTC. This gives the protein CASSLVRGGARQDYGYTF.

J is TRBJ2-1 and V is TRBV20-1; 11 bases match TRBD2. This CDR3 is 15 amino acids long. Unmatched junction bases numbered 3, after V lost 3 bases and J lost 2 bases. The germline V gene has CDR1 DFQATT and CDR2 SNEGSKA (reference sequence). As DNA, the CDR3 is TGCAGTGCTAGCGGTAGCGGGGGGGCCTACAATGAGCAGTTCTTC. Its translation is CSASGSGGAYNEQFF.

V gene TRBV4-1 combines with J gene TRBJ2-1; possible D gene TRBD2, 5 bases. Trimming cost V 3 bases and J 2 bases, with 17 bases left between them. The CDR3 contains 17 residues. Germline V gives CDR1 MGHRA, CDR2 YSYEKL. The CDR3 bases are TGCGCCAGCAGCCAGATTCGGTGGACTCGCACCTACAATGAGCAGTTCTTC. Translating it yields CASSQIRWTRTYNEQFF.

This clonotype was seen many times. The CDR3 protein is CASSFRDGLGGNTEAFF. The CDR3 nucleotides are TGTGCCAGCAGTTTCCGGGACGGGCTAGGTGGGAACACTGAAGCTTTCTTT. V is TRBV6-2 or TRBV6-3 and J is TRBJ1-1; perhaps TRBD1 as D (5 bases). V lost 4 bases and J 1 base, leaving 19 bases between the germline ends. The CDR3 totals 17 residues. In germline, CDR1 is MNHEY, CDR2 SVGEGT.

This clonotype was detected many times. V and J are TRBV28 and TRBJ1-5, with D maybe TRBD1 (6 bases). The V gene's germline CDR1 is MDHEN and CDR2 SYDVKM. The CDR3 length is 17 residues. V lost 6 bases, J lost 0 bases, and 18 bases lay in between. As DNA, the CDR3 is TGTGCCAGCAGACGGAAGGGGGGTTCGGGTAGCAATCAGCCCCAGCATTTT. This gives the protein CASRRKGGSGSNQPQHF.

About this clonotype itself: A much larger clonotype is one base distant, so this may be a read error. This chain joins TRBV5-8 and TRBJ1-2, with 11 bases aligning to TRBD1. Per the germline V gene, CDR1 is SGHTS and CDR2 is YDEGEE. This CDR3 region has 15 residues. The J segment lost 8 bases and the V segment lost 6 bases, leaving 12 bases of the junction unmatched. The CDR3 here is CASNSTGTGGRGYTF. The CDR3 coding sequence is TGTGCCAGCAACTCGACCGGGACAGGGGGAAGGGGCTACACCTTC.

This clonotype was seen ten or more times. This sequence joins TRBV27 and TRBJ1-2, with D possibly matching TRBD1 (6 bases). V lost 5 bases, J lost 8 bases, and 15 bases lay in between. In germline, CDR1 is MNHEY, CDR2 SMNVEV (reference sequence). The CDR3 contains 13 residues. CDR3 bases: TGTGCCAGCAGTCCACAGGGAGGTGAAGGCTACACCTTC. Protein sequence: CASSPQGGEGYTF.

This clonotype was counted many times. The J gene is TRBJ2-7, the V gene TRBV28; the D gene is possibly TRBD2 (6 bases). Germline V lookup: CDR1 MDHEN, CDR2 SYDVKM. CDR3 length equals 15 residues. Trimming shortened V by 6 bases and J by 4 bases, and 19 bases separated the two germline ends. This chain's CDR3 is CASSRPGLNGYEQYF. The CDR3 region has the DNA TGTGCCAGCAGCCGACCGGGACTCAATGGGTACGAGCAGTACTTC.